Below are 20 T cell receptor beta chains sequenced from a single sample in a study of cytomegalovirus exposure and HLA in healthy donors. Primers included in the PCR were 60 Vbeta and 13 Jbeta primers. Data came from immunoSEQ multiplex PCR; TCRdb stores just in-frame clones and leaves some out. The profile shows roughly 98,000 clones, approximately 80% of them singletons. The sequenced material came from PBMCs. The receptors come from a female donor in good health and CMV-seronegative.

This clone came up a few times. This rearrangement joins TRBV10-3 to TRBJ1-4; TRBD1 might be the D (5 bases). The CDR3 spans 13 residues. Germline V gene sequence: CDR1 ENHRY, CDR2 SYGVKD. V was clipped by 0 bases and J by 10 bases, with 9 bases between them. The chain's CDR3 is CAISESGGSKLFF. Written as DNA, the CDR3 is TGTGCCATCAGTGAGTCGGGGGGTTCAAAACTGTTTTTT.

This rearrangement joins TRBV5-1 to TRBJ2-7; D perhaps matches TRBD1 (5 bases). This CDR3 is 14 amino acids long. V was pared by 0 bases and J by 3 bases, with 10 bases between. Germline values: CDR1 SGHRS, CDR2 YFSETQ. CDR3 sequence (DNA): TGCGCCAGCAGCTTGGAAGGGGCGAACTACGAGCAGTACTTC. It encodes CASSLEGANYEQYF.

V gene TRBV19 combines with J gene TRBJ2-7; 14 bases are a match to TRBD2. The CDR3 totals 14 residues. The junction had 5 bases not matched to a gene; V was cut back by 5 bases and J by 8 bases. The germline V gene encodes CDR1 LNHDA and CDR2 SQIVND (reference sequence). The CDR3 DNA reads TGTGCCAGTAGTCGAGGGACTAGCGGGAGAAAGCAGTACTTC. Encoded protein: CASSRGTSGRKQYF.

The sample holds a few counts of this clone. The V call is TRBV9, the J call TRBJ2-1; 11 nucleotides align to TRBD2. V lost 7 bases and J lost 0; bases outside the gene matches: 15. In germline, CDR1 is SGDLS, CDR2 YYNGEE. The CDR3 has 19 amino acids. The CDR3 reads CASSPQGLAGGSSYNEQFF. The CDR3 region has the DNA TGTGCCAGCTCCCCCCAGGGGCTAGCGGGAGGTAGCTCCTACAATGAGCAGTTCTTC.

As DNA, the CDR3 is TGTGCCAGCAGTACGGACAGGGTGGGGGTCTACGAGCAGTACTTC. Encoded protein: CASSTDRVGVYEQYF. The chain carries TRBV27 and TRBJ2-7; 8 bases align to TRBD1. The CDR3 covers 15 residues. V lost 5 bases to trimming and J lost 3 bases; unmatched junction nucleotides: 9. CDR1 is MNHEY, CDR2 SMNVEV, per germline (reference sequence).

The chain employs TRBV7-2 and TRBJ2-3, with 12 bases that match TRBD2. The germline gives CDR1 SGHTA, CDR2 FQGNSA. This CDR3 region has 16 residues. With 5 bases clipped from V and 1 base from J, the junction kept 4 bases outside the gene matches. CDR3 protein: CASSPLAGGGTDTQYF. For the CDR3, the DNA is TGTGCCAGCAGCCCTCTAGCGGGAGGGGGCACAGATACGCAGTATTTT. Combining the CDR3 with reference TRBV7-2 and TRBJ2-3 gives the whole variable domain GAGVSQSPSNKVTEKGKDVELRCDPISGHTALYWYRQSLGQGLEFLIYFQGNSAPDKSGLPSDRFSAERTGGSVSTLTIQRTQQEDSAVYLCASSPLAGGGTDTQYFGPGTRLTVL.

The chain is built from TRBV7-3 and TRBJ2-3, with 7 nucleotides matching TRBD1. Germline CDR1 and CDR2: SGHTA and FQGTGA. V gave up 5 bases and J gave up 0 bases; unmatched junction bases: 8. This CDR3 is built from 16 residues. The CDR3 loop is CASSARDSSSTDTQYF. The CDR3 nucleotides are TGTGCCAGCAGCGCCCGGGACAGCTCTAGCACAGATACGCAGTATTTT.

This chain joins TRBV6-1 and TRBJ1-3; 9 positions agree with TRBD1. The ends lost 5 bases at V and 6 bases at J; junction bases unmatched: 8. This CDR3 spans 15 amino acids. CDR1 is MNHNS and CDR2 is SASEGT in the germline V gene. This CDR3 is CASSPGTGLINTIYF. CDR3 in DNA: TGTGCCAGCAGTCCCGGGACAGGGCTAATAAACACCATATATTTT.

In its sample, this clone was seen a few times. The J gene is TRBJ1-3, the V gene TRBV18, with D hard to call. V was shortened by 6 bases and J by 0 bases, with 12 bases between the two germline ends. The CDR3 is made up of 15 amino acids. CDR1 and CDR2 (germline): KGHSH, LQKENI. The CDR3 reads CASSLQWSSGNTIYF. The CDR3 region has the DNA TGTGCCAGCTCCTTGCAGTGGAGCTCTGGAAACACCATATATTTT.

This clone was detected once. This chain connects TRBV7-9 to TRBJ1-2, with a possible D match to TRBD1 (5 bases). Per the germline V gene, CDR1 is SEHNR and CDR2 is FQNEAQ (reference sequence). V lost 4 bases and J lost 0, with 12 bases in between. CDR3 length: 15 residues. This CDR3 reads CASSYRTPANYGYTF. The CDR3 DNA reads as TGTGCCAGCAGCTATAGGACACCTGCTAACTATGGCTACACCTTC.

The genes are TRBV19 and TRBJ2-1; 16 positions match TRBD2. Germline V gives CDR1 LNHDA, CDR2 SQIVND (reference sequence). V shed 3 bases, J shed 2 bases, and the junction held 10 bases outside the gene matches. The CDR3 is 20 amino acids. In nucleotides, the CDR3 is TGTGCCAGTAGTATTCGTCCCGGGACTAGCGGGAGGGATGCCTACAATGAGCAGTTCTTC. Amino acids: CASSIRPGTSGRDAYNEQFF.

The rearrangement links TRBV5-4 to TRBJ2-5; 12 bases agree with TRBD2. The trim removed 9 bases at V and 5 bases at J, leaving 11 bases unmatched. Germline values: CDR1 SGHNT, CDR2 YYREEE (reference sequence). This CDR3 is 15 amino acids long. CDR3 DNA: TGTGCCACCAGGGGGACTAGCGGGTCACGCGAGACCCAGTACTTC. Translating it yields CATRGTSGSRETQYF. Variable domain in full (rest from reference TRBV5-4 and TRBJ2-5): ETGVTQSPTHLIKTRGQQVTLRCSSQSGHNTVSWYQQALGQGPQFIFQYYREEENGRGNFPPRFSGLQFPNYSSELNVNALELDDSALYLCATRGTSGSRETQYFGPGTRLLVL.

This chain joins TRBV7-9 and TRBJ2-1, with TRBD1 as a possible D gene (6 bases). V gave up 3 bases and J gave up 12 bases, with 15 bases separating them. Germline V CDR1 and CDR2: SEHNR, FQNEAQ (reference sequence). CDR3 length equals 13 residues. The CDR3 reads CASSFEPTGGQFF. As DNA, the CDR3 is TGTGCCAGCAGCTTCGAGCCGACAGGAGGGCAGTTCTTC.

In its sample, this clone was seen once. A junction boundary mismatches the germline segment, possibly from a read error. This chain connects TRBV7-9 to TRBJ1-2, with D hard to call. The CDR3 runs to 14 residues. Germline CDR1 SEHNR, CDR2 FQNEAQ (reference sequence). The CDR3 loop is CSSKLSNGVYGYTF. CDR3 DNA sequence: TGTTCCAGCAAACTTTCGAACGGGGTCTATGGCTACACCTTC.

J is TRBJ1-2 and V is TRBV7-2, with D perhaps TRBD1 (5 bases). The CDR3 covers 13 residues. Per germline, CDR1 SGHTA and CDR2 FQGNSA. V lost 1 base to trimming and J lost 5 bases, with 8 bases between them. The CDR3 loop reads CASSLGAGYGYTF. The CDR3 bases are TGTGCCAGCAGCTTAGGGGCAGGGTATGGCTACACCTTC.

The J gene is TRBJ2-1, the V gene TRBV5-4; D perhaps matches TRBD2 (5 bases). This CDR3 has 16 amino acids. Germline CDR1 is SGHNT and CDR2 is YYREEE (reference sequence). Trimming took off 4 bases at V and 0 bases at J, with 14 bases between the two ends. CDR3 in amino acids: CASSGLALSSYNEQFF. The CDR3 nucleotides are TGTGCCAGCAGCGGTCTAGCTTTAAGCTCCTACAATGAGCAGTTCTTC.

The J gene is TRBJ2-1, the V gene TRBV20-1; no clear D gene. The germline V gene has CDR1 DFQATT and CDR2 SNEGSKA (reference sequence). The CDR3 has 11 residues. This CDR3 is CRFWSTDEQFF. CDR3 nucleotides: TGCAGGTTTTGGAGTACCGATGAGCAGTTCTTC.

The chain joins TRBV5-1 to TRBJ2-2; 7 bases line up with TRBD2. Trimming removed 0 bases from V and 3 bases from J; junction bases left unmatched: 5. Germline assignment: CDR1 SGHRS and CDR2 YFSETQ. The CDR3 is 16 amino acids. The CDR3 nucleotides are TGCGCCAGCAGCTTGGTGGTTAGCGGGCACACCGGGGAGCTGTTTTTT. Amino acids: CASSLVVSGHTGELFF.

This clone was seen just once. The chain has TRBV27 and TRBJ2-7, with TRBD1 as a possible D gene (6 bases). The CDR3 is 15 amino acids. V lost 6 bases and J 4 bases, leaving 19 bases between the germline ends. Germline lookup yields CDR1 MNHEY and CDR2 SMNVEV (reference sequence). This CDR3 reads CASRPRGDSPYEQYF. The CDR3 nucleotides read TGTGCCAGCAGACCCAGGGGTGACTCCCCTTACGAGCAGTACTTC.

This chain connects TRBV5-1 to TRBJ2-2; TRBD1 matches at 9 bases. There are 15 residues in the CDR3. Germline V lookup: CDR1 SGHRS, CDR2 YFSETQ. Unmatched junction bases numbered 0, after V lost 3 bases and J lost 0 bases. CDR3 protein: CASSWTGANTGELFF. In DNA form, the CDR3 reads TGCGCCAGCAGCTGGACAGGGGCGAACACCGGGGAGCTGTTTTTT.